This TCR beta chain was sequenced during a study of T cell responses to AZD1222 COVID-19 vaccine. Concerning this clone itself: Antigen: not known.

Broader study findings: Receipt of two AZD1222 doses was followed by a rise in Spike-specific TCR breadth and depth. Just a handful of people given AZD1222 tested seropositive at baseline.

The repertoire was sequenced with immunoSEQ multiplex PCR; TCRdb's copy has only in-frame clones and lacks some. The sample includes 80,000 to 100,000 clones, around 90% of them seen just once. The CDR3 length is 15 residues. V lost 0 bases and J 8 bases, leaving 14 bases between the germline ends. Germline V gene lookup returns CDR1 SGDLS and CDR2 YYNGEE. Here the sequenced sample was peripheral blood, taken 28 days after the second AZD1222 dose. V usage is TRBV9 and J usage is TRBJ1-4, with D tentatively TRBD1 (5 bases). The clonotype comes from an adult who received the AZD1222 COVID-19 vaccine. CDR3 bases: TGTGCCAGCAGCGTAGGGGAGGGTTGGGGCGAAAAACTGTTTTTT. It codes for CASSVGEGWGEKLFF.